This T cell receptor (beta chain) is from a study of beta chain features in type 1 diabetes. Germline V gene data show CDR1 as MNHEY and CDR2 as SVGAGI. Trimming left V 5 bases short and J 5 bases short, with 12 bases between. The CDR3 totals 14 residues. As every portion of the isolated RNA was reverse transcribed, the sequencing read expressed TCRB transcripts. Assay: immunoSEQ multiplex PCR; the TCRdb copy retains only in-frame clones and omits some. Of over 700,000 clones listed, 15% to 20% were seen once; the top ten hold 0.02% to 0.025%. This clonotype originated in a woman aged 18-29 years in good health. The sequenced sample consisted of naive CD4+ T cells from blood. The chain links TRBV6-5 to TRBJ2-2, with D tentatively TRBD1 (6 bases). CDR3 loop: CASSLHTGTGELFF. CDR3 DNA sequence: TGTGCCAGCAGTCTCCATACAGGGACCGGGGAGCTGTTTTTT.